This note documents a single TCR beta chain sequence. The sample belongs to a study of blood T cell repertoires in COVID-19. Germline loops: CDR1 SNHLY, CDR2 FYNNEI. CDR3 length: 13 residues. V was clipped by 5 bases and J by 4 bases, with 9 bases between them. TCRdb keeps only in-frame clones here, not all; method: immunoSEQ multiplex PCR. Found here are around 60,000 clones, more than 70% of them singletons; the top ten hold roughly a fifth. The sequence was obtained from a man aged 25 to 40 with COVID-19, enrolled during active disease. The chain is built from TRBV2 and TRBJ1-5; D might be TRBD1 (6 bases). Input material: peripheral blood. The CDR3 spells CASSPTGNQPQHF. DNA of the CDR3: TGTGCCAGCAGTCCTACAGGGAATCAGCCCCAGCATTTT.